These 17 T cell receptor beta chains were sequenced from one sample in a study of vaccination and CD4 T cells after COVID-19. Specified treatment: approximately nine-day PBMC culture with coronavirus spike peptide pools or control peptides (ViraFEST assay). Their specific antigens are unknown. Researchers used the Oncomine TCR Beta short-read assay to sequence DNA from cultured CD4+ T cells. Each CDR3 protein gets one entry after TCRdb re-called the PCR reads with MiXCR. The sample shows roughly 12,000 distinct CDR3 sequences, roughly 72% of them seen only once. The material sequenced was CD4+ T cells from blood, cultured in vitro, taken after SARS-CoV-2 vaccination. The receptors come from a human donor who received a COVID-19 vaccine.

This sequence joins TRBV6-5 and TRBJ1-1; D ambiguous. There are 14 residues in the CDR3. Germline V lookup: CDR1 MNHEY, CDR2 SVGAGI. Trimming removed 2 bases at V and 2 bases at J, with 9 bases between. CDR3 protein: CASSYRRSNTEAFF. As DNA, the CDR3 is TGTGCCAGCAGTTACCGACGGAGTAACACTGAAGCTTTCTTT.

CDR3 in amino acids: CASSPRLGSGNTIYF. The CDR3 coding sequence is TGTGCCAGCAGCCCCCGTCTTGGCTCTGGAAACACCATATATTTT. The chain links TRBV11-3 to TRBJ1-3, with D unclear. The CDR3 loop spans 15 amino acids. V gave up 5 bases and J gave up 0 bases, with 11 bases separating them. CDR1 SGHNT and CDR2 YENEEA come from the germline V gene.

This chain links TRBV10-1 with TRBJ2-2, with unresolved D. This CDR3 contains 13 residues. Trimming pared 0 bases from V and 6 bases from J, leaving 5 bases between. Germline CDR1 and CDR2: WNHNN and SYGVQD (reference sequence). The CDR3 region is CASSESLSGELFF. The CDR3 DNA is TGCGCCAGCAGTGAGTCGCTGTCCGGGGAGCTGTTTTTT.

The rearrangement uses TRBV5-4 and TRBJ1-1; no firm D call. The CDR3 sequence is 10 residues long. The V gene's germline CDR1 is SGHNT and CDR2 YYREEE (reference sequence). The germline V and J ends were trimmed by 8 bases and 4 bases, with 6 bases remaining between them. CDR3 loop: CARTGTEAFF. CDR3 DNA: TGTGCCAGAACCGGCACTGAAGCTTTCTTT.

This chain joins TRBV6-1 and TRBJ1-2, with 9 bases aligning to TRBD1. The CDR3 sequence is 13 residues long. V lost 5 bases and J lost 6; bases outside the gene matches: 4. CDR1 and CDR2 (germline): MNHNS, SASEGT. The DNA for the CDR3 is TGTGCCAGCAGTAGAGGACAGGGGAATGGCTACACCTTC. This gives the protein CASSRGQGNGYTF.

This chain links TRBV20-1 with TRBJ2-5; maybe TRBD1 (5 bases). Germline V gene data show CDR1 as DFQATT and CDR2 as SNEGSKA (reference sequence). V was clipped by 0 bases and J by 5 bases, with 16 bases between them. The CDR3 is 15 amino acids. The CDR3: CSARDGLRGRETQYF. The CDR3 DNA reads as TGCAGTGCTAGAGATGGCCTAAGGGGTCGGGAGACCCAGTACTTC.

The V gene is TRBV21-1, the J gene TRBJ2-7; TRBD1, as called in the table, went unchecked against the DNA. TRBV21-1 is given as a pseudogene. CDR3 length: 16 residues. The CDR3 sequence: CASSPPTGQGAYEQYF. The DNA of the CDR3 is TGTGCCAGCAGCCCCCCAACCGGACAGGGGGCCTACGAGCAGTACTTC.

The chain uses TRBV6-1 and TRBJ2-3; D unclear. Germline V gene data show CDR1 as MNHNS and CDR2 as SASEGT. The CDR3 is 16 amino acids. Trimming stripped 1 base from V and 2 bases from J, with 13 bases between. In DNA form, the CDR3 reads TGTGCCAGCAGTGAAGGACCGGTAGTACCCACAGATACGCAGTATTTT. Translating it yields CASSEGPVVPTDTQYF.

The chain uses TRBV27 and TRBJ2-3; D call uncertain. The V gene lost 2 bases and the J gene lost 4 bases, with 13 bases spanning the gap. Germline lookup yields CDR1 MNHEY and CDR2 SMNVEV (reference sequence). This CDR3 spans 15 amino acids. Here the CDR3 reads CASSLRRMEPDTQYF. CDR3 in DNA: TGTGCCAGCAGTTTAAGGCGTATGGAGCCAGATACGCAGTATTTT.

The V gene is TRBV5-6, the J gene TRBJ2-5, with 7 bases aligning to TRBD1. CDR1 is SGHDT, CDR2 YYEEEE, per germline. The CDR3 is made up of 13 amino acids. The V segment lost 4 bases and the J segment 2 bases; nucleotides outside the gene matches: 2. CDR3 sequence (DNA): TGTGCCAGCAGCCTGGACAGGCAAGAGACCCAGTACTTC. This translates into CASSLDRQETQYF.

The V call is TRBV2, the J call TRBJ1-2; D might be TRBD1 (6 bases). The germline V gene has CDR1 SNHLY and CDR2 FYNNEI. This CDR3 contains 13 residues. Deletions cut 2 bases from V and 4 bases from J, with 8 bases between. This CDR3 is CASSESGVYGYTF. The CDR3, as DNA: TGTGCCAGCAGTGAATCAGGGGTCTATGGCTACACCTTC.

For the CDR3, the DNA is TGTGCCTGGAGTGTACGTCAAAGAGCGCATGGCTACACCTTC. Translation gives CAWSVRQRAHGYTF. This chain uses TRBV30 with TRBJ1-2; no reliable D call. Trimming removed 0 bases at V and 6 bases at J, with 14 bases between. The CDR3 covers 14 residues. Looked up from germline, CDR1 is GTSNPN and CDR2 is SVGIG (reference sequence). Supplemented by reference TRBV30 and TRBJ1-2, the full variable domain reads SQTIHQWPATLVQPVGSPLSLECTVEGTSNPNLYWYRQAAGRGLQLLFYSVGIGQISSEVPQNLSASRPQDRQFILSSKKLLLSDSGFYLCAWSVRQRAHGYTFGSGTRLTVV.

The genes are TRBV19 and TRBJ2-7; 9 bases are a match to TRBD1. Germline CDR1 and CDR2: LNHDA and SQIVND (reference sequence). Unmatched junction bases numbered 3, after V lost 9 bases and J lost 0 bases. This CDR3 contains 13 residues. This CDR3 reads CASKGQGSYEQYF. The DNA of the CDR3 is TGTGCCAGCAAGGGACAGGGCTCCTACGAGCAGTACTTC.

The rearrangement links TRBV28 to TRBJ1-1; D unclear. Per germline, CDR1 MDHEN and CDR2 SYDVKM. The CDR3 is 10 residues long. V lost 5 bases to trimming and J lost 14 bases, with 12 bases between them. Here the CDR3 DNA reads TGTGCCAGCAGTCCGGACGGCATGTTCTTT. Its protein product is CASSPDGMFF.

V usage is TRBV6-1 and J usage is TRBJ1-1; 7 nucleotides line up with TRBD1. The CDR3 sequence is 15 residues long. J was trimmed by 0 bases and V by 6 bases; bases with no gene match: 7. Per germline, CDR1 MNHNS and CDR2 SASEGT. The CDR3 DNA follows: TGTGCCAGCAGCCCATTACAGGGGATGAACACTGAAGCTTTCTTT. Its translation is CASSPLQGMNTEAFF.

The V and J genes are TRBV7-9 and TRBJ1-1; D is uncertain. The germline CDR1 and CDR2 sequences are SEHNR and FQNEAQ (reference sequence). V was pared by 5 bases and J by 1 base, with 11 bases between. CDR3 size: 14 residues. For the CDR3, the DNA is TGTGCCAGCAGCCCGTCAGGCAGGAACACTGAAGCTTTCTTT. It is translated as CASSPSGRNTEAFF.

The chain links TRBV5-4 to TRBJ1-1; no reliable D call. The V gene lost 5 bases and the J gene lost 0 bases, with 14 bases spanning the gap. The germline V gene encodes CDR1 SGHNT and CDR2 YYREEE (reference sequence). The length of the CDR3 is 15 residues. The CDR3 nucleotides read TGTGCCAGCAGTTTGCTCGACGGAGTGAACACTGAAGCTTTCTTT. Protein product: CASSLLDGVNTEAFF.